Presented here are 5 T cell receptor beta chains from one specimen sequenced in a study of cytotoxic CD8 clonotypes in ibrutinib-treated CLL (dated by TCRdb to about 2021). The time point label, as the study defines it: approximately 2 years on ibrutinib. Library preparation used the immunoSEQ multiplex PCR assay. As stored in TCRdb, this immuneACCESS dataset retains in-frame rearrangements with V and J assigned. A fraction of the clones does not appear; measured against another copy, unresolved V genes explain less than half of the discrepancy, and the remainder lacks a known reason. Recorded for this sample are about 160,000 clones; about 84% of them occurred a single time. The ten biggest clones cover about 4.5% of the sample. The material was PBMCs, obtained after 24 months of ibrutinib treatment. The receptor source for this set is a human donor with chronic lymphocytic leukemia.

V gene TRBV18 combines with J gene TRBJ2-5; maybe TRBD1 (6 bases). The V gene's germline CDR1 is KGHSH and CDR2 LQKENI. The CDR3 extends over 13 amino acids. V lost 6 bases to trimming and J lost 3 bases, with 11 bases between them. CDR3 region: CASSSGQEETQYF. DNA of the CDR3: TGTGCCAGCTCTTCGGGACAAGAAGAGACCCAGTACTTC.

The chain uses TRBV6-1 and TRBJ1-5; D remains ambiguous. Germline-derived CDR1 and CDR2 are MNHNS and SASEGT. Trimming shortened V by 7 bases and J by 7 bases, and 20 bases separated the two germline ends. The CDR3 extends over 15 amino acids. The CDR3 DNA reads TGTGCCAGCACCCACCAGAGGCAGGAAGGCCAGCCCCAGCATTTT. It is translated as CASTHQRQEGQPQHF.

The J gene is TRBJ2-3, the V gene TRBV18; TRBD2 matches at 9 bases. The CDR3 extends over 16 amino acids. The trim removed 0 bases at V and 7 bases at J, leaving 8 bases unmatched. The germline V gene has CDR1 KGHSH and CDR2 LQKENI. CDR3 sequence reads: CASSPPPSGVWNTQYF. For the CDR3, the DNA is TGTGCCAGCTCACCACCTCCTAGCGGGGTATGGAATACGCAGTATTTT.

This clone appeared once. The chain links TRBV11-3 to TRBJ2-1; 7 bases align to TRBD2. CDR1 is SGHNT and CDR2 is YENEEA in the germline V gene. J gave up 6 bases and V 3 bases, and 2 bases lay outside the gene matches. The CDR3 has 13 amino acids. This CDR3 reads CASSFSGGNEQFF. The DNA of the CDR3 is TGTGCCAGCAGCTTTTCGGGAGGCAATGAGCAGTTCTTC.

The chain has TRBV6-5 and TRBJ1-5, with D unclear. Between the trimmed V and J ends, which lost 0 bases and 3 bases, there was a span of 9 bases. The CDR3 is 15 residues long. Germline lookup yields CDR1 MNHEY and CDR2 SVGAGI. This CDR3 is CASSYSFQANQPQHF. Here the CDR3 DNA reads TGTGCCAGCAGTTACTCTTTTCAGGCCAATCAGCCCCAGCATTTT.